The 16 T cell receptor beta chains listed next were all sequenced from one sample in a study of blood T cell repertoires in COVID-19. Measured with immunoSEQ multiplex PCR; TCRdb has only the in-frame clones, and not every one. The table records around 200,000 clones, 80% to 90% of them present only once. Input material: PBMCs or T cells enriched from blood (not recorded which). These receptors were obtained from a woman in her 30s who had been exposed to COVID-19.

V and J are TRBV11-2 and TRBJ1-6; D remains ambiguous. Germline CDR1 and CDR2: SGHAT and FQNNGV. With 1 base removed from V and 10 bases from J, the gap between germline ends came to 11 bases. This CDR3 comprises 14 residues. CDR3 in amino acids: CASSLGAPISPLHF. In nucleotides, the CDR3 is TGTGCCAGCAGCTTAGGGGCCCCGATATCACCCCTCCACTTT. Full variable domain (rest looked up from reference TRBV11-2 and TRBJ1-6): EAGVAQSPRYKIIEKRQSVAFWCNPISGHATLYWYQQILGQGPKLLIQFQNNGVVDDSQLPKDRFSAERLKGVDSTLKIQPAKLEDSAVYLCASSLGAPISPLHFGNGTRLTVT.

The chain carries TRBV19 and TRBJ2-1; TRBD1 matches at 7 bases. Trimming at V came to 8 bases and at J to 6 bases, leaving 10 bases not matched to a gene. This CDR3 has 14 amino acids. CDR1 and CDR2 from the germline V gene are LNHDA and SQIVND (reference sequence). CDR3: CASSRQGPSNEQFF. CDR3 nucleotides: TGTGCCAGTTCAAGACAGGGTCCGTCCAATGAGCAGTTCTTC. The full variable domain, its missing parts supplied by reference TRBV19 and TRBJ2-1, is DGGITQSPKYLFRKEGQNVTLSCEQNLNHDAMYWYRQDPGQGLRLIYYSQIVNDFQKGDIAEGYSVSREKKESFPLTVTSAQKNPTAFYLCASSRQGPSNEQFFGPGTRLTVL.

V gene TRBV27 combines with J gene TRBJ2-1; the match to TRBD1 covers 11 bases. J gave up 5 bases and V 5 bases, and 11 bases lay outside the gene matches. The germline V gene has CDR1 MNHEY and CDR2 SMNVEV (reference sequence). The CDR3 length is 17 residues. This CDR3 reads CASSGRGDRGINNEQFF. CDR3 nucleotide sequence: TGTGCCAGCAGTGGCCGGGGGGACAGGGGGATCAACAATGAGCAGTTCTTC.

J is TRBJ2-3 and V is TRBV7-8, with TRBD2 matching over 10 bases. Per germline, CDR1 SGHVS and CDR2 FQNEAQ. The J segment lost 0 bases and the V segment lost 1 base, leaving 4 bases of the junction unmatched. The CDR3 runs to 17 residues. The CDR3 coding sequence is TGTGCCAGCAGCTTAGGCACTAGCGGGGCAAGCACAGATACGCAGTATTTT. As protein: CASSLGTSGASTDTQYF.

This clone was observed a single time. This sequence joins TRBV2 and TRBJ1-2; D not resolved. The length of the CDR3 is 13 residues. Trimming took 4 bases from V and 0 from J, leaving 6 bases between them. Germline CDR1 and CDR2: SNHLY and FYNNEI. The CDR3 reads CASSALPNYGYTF. As DNA, the CDR3 is TGTGCCAGCAGTGCCCTCCCTAACTATGGCTACACCTTC.

This sequence joins TRBV3-1 (or the pseudogene TRBV3-2) and TRBJ1-1; maybe TRBD1 (5 bases). CDR3 size: 15 residues. Germline CDR1 reads LGHDT; CDR2 reads YNNKEL (reference sequence). The V end was cut by 0 bases, the J end by 6 bases, with 14 bases between. The CDR3 is CASSQEETVTAEAFF. The CDR3 DNA follows: TGTGCCAGCAGCCAAGAGGAGACAGTTACCGCTGAAGCTTTCTTT.

This clone has just one count. The chain has TRBV2 and TRBJ1-2; TRBD1 agrees at 7 bases. Germline V gives CDR1 SNHLY, CDR2 FYNNEI. J gave up 4 bases and V 6 bases, and 8 bases lay outside the gene matches. The CDR3 consists of 14 residues. The chain's CDR3 is CASSRDRTFYGYTF. CDR3 DNA: TGTGCCAGCAGCCGGGACAGAACATTCTATGGCTACACCTTC.

J is TRBJ2-2 and V is TRBV27, with TRBD1 matching over 9 bases. V trimming: 5 bases; J trimming: 6 bases; junction bases outside the gene matches: 10. CDR3 length: 16 residues. The germline gives CDR1 MNHEY, CDR2 SMNVEV (reference sequence). The CDR3 loop reads CASSIGQGLWAGELFF. In nucleotides, the CDR3 is TGTGCCAGCAGTATCGGACAGGGGCTGTGGGCCGGGGAGCTGTTTTTT.

This clone was seen just once. The chain joins TRBV28 to TRBJ1-4, with D possibly TRBD1 on 5 matching bases. The germline CDR1 and CDR2 sequences are MDHEN and SYDVKM. V shed 8 bases and J shed 8 bases, with 15 bases lying between them. The CDR3 is made up of 13 amino acids. CDR3 region: CASSAGGREKLFF. The DNA of the CDR3 is TGTGCCAGCTCTGCGGGGGGGAGGGAAAAACTGTTTTTT.

The CDR3 coding sequence is TGTGCCAGTAGGGGACAGGGGGCGCCCGGGGAGCTGTTTTTT. Protein sequence: CASRGQGAPGELFF. J is TRBJ2-2 and V is TRBV6-5; 12 bases line up with TRBD1. V lost 9 bases and J lost 6; bases outside the gene matches: 5. Per the germline V gene, CDR1 is MNHEY and CDR2 is SVGAGI. The CDR3 consists of 14 residues.

This chain uses TRBV6-5 with TRBJ1-1; unclear D gene. Trimming removed 9 bases from V and 0 bases from J, with 8 bases in between. Germline V gene data show CDR1 as MNHEY and CDR2 as SVGAGI. The CDR3 runs to 12 residues. CDR3 nucleotides: TGTGCCAGTCGCACAATGAACACTGAAGCTTTCTTT. Translation: CASRTMNTEAFF.

This sequence joins TRBV27 and TRBJ2-2; D possibly corresponds to TRBD1 (8 bases). The CDR3 spans 14 residues. Trimming shortened V by 6 bases and J by 6 bases, and 14 bases separated the two germline ends. CDR1 is MNHEY, CDR2 SMNVEV, per germline (reference sequence). The CDR3, as DNA: TGTGCCAGCAGACAGGGGGGGGCCGCCGGGGAGCTGTTTTTT. This sequence encodes CASRQGGAAGELFF.

V gene TRBV28 combines with J gene TRBJ1-2; unclear D gene. The CDR3 contains 14 residues. The V end was cut by 3 bases, the J end by 4 bases, with 12 bases between. Germline assignment: CDR1 MDHEN and CDR2 SYDVKM. The CDR3 region has the DNA TGTGCCAGCAGTTTTTCGCAGGCAATCTATGGCTACACCTTC. Translated, it gives CASSFSQAIYGYTF.

The V and J genes are TRBV18 and TRBJ1-6; D unresolved. Trimming took off 4 bases at V and 4 bases at J, with 11 bases between the two ends. CDR1 is KGHSH and CDR2 is LQKENI in the germline V gene. The CDR3 loop spans 15 amino acids. This chain's CDR3 is CASSLEGGYNSPLHF. The CDR3 nucleotides read TGTGCCAGCTCACTCGAGGGAGGTTATAATTCACCCCTCCACTTT.

This clone was counted a single time. The chain links TRBV27 to TRBJ2-1; 7 nucleotides line up with TRBD1. This CDR3 is 16 amino acids long. The germline V gene encodes CDR1 MNHEY and CDR2 SMNVEV (reference sequence). The V segment lost 6 bases and the J segment 7 bases; nucleotides outside the gene matches: 15. CDR3 coding DNA: TGTGCCAGCAGCTTTGATGTTACAGGGGAATGGAATGAGCAGTTCTTC. Translating gives CASSFDVTGEWNEQFF.

This CDR3 is CASSIAGNTGELFF. The CDR3 DNA follows: TGTGCCAGTAGTATAGCGGGGAACACCGGGGAGCTGTTTTTT. This sequence joins TRBV19 and TRBJ2-2, with D uncertain. Trimming pared 1 base from V and 1 base from J, leaving 4 bases between. Looked up from germline, CDR1 is LNHDA and CDR2 is SQIVND (reference sequence). This CDR3 comprises 14 residues.